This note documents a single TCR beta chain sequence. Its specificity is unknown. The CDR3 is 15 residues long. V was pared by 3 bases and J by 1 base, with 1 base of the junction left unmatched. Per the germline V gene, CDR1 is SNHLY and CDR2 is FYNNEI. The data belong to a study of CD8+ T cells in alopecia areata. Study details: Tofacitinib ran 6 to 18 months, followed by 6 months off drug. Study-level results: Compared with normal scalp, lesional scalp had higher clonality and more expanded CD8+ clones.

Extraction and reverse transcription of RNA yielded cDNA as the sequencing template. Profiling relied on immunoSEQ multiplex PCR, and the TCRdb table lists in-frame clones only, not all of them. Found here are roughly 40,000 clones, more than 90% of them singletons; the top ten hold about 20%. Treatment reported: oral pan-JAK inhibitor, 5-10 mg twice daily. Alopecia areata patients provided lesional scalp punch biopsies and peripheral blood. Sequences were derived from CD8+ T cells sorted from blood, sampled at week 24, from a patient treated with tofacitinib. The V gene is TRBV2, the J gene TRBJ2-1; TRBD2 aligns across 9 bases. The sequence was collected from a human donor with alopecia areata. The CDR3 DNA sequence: TGTGCCAGCAGTGAGCTAGCGGGGTCCTACAATGAGCAGTTCTTC. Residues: CASSELAGSYNEQFF.